The 4 T cell receptor beta chains presented below share a single source sample, sequenced in a study of blood T cell repertoires in COVID-19 (dated by TCRdb to 2018 to 2021). The library was obtained by the immunoSEQ multiplex PCR assay. TCRdb took over this immuneACCESS table, retaining in-frame rearrangements with V and J assigned. Such tables are incomplete; in checked studies, under half of the missing clones stem from an unresolved V gene, and the remainder is unexplained. The sample includes around 40,000 clones, with 80% to 90% observed a single time. The ten most abundant clones make up less than 5% of the sample. Sample: peripheral blood. Every receptor here comes from a man aged 40-55 years with COVID-19, enrolled during active disease.

This clone was observed once. V gene TRBV5-6 combines with J gene TRBJ1-2; no reliable D call. Germline assignment: CDR1 SGHDT and CDR2 YYEEEE. V dropped 0 bases and J dropped 0 bases, with 9 bases sitting between them. This CDR3 region has 15 residues. CDR3 DNA: TGTGCCAGCAGCTTGGCCGGTAGAGCTAACTATGGCTACACCTTC. Protein product: CASSLAGRANYGYTF.

The V call is TRBV11-3, the J call TRBJ2-7, with D possibly TRBD1 on 6 matching bases. CDR3 length: 15 amino acids. V was cut by 0 bases and J by 7 bases, with 16 bases left in between. Germline assignment: CDR1 SGHNT and CDR2 YENEEA. The CDR3 region has the DNA TGTGCCAGCAGCTTAGAAACAGGGTGGAGTGGGGAGCAGTACTTC. Protein product: CASSLETGWSGEQYF.

V gene TRBV4-1 combines with J gene TRBJ1-5; D gene unclear. V lost 1 base, J lost 1 base, and 14 bases lay in between. CDR1 and CDR2 from the germline V gene are MGHRA and YSYEKL. The CDR3 loop spans 17 amino acids. The CDR3 nucleotides read TGCGCCAGCAGCCAAGGTTGGCAGAGGGAAAGCAATCAGCCCCAGCATTTT. As protein: CASSQGWQRESNQPQHF.

The genes are TRBV29-1 and TRBJ1-2; 8 bases agree with TRBD1. Germline V CDR1 and CDR2: SQVTM, ANQGSEA. With 4 bases clipped from V and 6 bases from J, the junction kept 4 bases outside the gene matches. CDR3 length: 12 residues. CDR3 protein: CSVAGGEDGYTF. CDR3 DNA: TGCAGCGTTGCAGGGGGCGAGGATGGCTACACCTTC.